The 13 T cell receptor beta chains given below trace back to one sample, sequenced in a study of blood T cells in healthy people across ages. Primers used in a second PCR of about 6 to 12 cycles were a sample-barcoded 5' primer and a J-beta primer mix. TCRdb re-called the 5' RACE reads through MiXCR, storing one row per CDR3 protein. The table lists over 500,000 distinct CDR3 sequences, about 27% of them singletons. A further study also used this sample, focusing on T cells of mothers and their children.

Specimen: blood. These receptors were obtained from a boy aged 2 to 10 in good health.

This clonotype has at least ten counts. V usage is TRBV29-1 and J usage is TRBJ1-2; 11 bases fit TRBD1. The V and J ends lost 4 bases and 4 bases, in that order; junction bases with no gene match: 5. CDR3 length equals 14 residues. Germline loops: CDR1 SQVTM, CDR2 ANQGSEA. CDR3 protein: CSVARDRGAYGYTF. As DNA, the CDR3 is TGCAGCGTTGCAAGGGACAGGGGGGCCTATGGCTACACCTTC.

This clonotype was recorded a few times. One end of the junction is discordant with germline, which a read error may explain. V usage is TRBV7-2 and J usage is TRBJ1-5; weak D call: TRBD1 (5 bases). Germline CDR1 and CDR2: SGHTA and FQGNSA. This CDR3 is 13 amino acids long. CDR3 region: CANSFPGNQPQHF. CDR3 DNA sequence: TGTGCCAACAGCTTTCCAGGGAATCAGCCCCAGCATTTT.

This chain's CDR3 is CASSTSGRANEQYF. The CDR3 coding sequence is TGTGCCAGCAGCACCTCAGGCAGGGCAAACGAGCAGTACTTC. The rearrangement uses TRBV21-1 and TRBJ2-5; the D call TRBD2 from the table was never checked on the DNA. The J call could be wrong; TRBJ2-7 is a better fit for the DNA end. TRBV21-1 is a pseudogene segment. This CDR3 spans 14 amino acids.

At least ten counts were recorded for this clonotype. The chain links TRBV12-3 or TRBV12-4 to TRBJ2-4, with TRBD2 matching 9 bases. Germline trimming cut 7 bases from V and 8 bases from J; bases unmatched to any gene: 9. This CDR3 spans 14 amino acids. CDR3 loop: CASTLAGDEDIQYF. CDR3 DNA: TGTGCCAGCACCTTAGCGGGAGACGAGGACATTCAGTACTTC.

This clonotype was picked up a small number of times. This chain uses TRBV12-3 or TRBV12-4 with TRBJ2-5, with 7 nucleotides matching TRBD1. The J call may be mistaken, given a closer DNA end match to TRBJ2-1. The CDR3 spans 15 residues. The CDR3 here is CASSFTGVPSNEQFF. The CDR3 nucleotides are TGTGCCAGCAGCTTCACAGGGGTGCCTTCCAATGAGCAGTTCTTC.

This clonotype has only a few counts. In DNA, the CDR3 is TGCGCCAGCAGCGTCCTGGCGGGGGGACTGGAGGTGTGGGAGACCCAGTACTTC. It specifies CASSVLAGGLEVWETQYF. The rearrangement uses TRBV5-1 and TRBJ2-5; 8 bases align to TRBD2. Germline loops: CDR1 SGHRS, CDR2 YFSETQ. This CDR3 spans 18 amino acids. Trimming at V came to 4 bases and at J to 5 bases, leaving 19 bases not matched to a gene.

This clonotype was observed a handful of times. This sequence joins TRBV11-2 and TRBJ2-4; unclear D gene. V lost 1 base, J lost 16 bases, and 2 bases lay in between. The CDR3 spans 8 residues. Looked up from germline, CDR1 is SGHAT and CDR2 is FQNNGV. The CDR3 loop is CASSLVYF. CDR3 DNA: TGTGCCAGCAGCTTAGTCTACTTC.

Details on this clonotype: Since a much larger clone is just one base distant, this may be a read error. V gene TRBV7-2 combines with J gene TRBJ2-5; D perhaps matches TRBD2 (6 bases). The CDR3 consists of 15 residues. CDR1 is SGHTA, CDR2 FQGNSA, per germline. The CDR3 sequence: CASSSSALTGETQCF. The DNA for the CDR3 is TGTGCCAGCAGCTCCAGCGCTCTAACGGGGGAGACCCAGTGCTTC. Filled out from reference TRBV7-2 and TRBJ2-5, the complete variable domain reads GAGVSQSPSNKVTEKGKDVELRCDPISGHTALYWYRQSLGQGLEFLIYFQGNSAPDKSGLPSDRFSAERTGGSVSTLTIQRTQQEDSAVYLCASSSSALTGETQCFGPGTRLLVL.

V usage is TRBV20-1 and J usage is TRBJ2-7; the D gene is possibly TRBD1 (5 bases). Between the trimmed V and J ends, which lost 0 bases and 2 bases, there was a span of 8 bases. Germline V CDR1 and CDR2: DFQATT, SNEGSKA (reference sequence). The CDR3 loop spans 13 amino acids. CDR3 sequence reads: CSARDLGPYEQYF. As DNA, the CDR3 is TGCAGTGCTAGAGATCTGGGGCCCTACGAGCAGTACTTC.

This rearrangement joins TRBV30 to TRBJ2-2, with D possibly matching TRBD1 (6 bases). This CDR3 has 16 amino acids. V lost 0 bases to trimming and J lost 1 base, with 12 bases between them. Per the germline V gene, CDR1 is GTSNPN and CDR2 is SVGIG (reference sequence). Here the CDR3 reads CAWSVPRTENTGELFF. CDR3 DNA sequence: TGTGCCTGGAGTGTACCCCGGACAGAGAACACCGGGGAGCTGTTTTTT.

The chain combines TRBV29-1 with TRBJ1-2; D possibly corresponds to TRBD1 (5 bases). The CDR3 loop spans 8 amino acids. Per the germline V gene, CDR1 is SQVTM and CDR2 is ANQGSEA. CDR3 region: CSTDGYTF. The DNA for the CDR3 is TGCTCGACAGATGGCTACACCTTC.

The CDR3 here is CSVAPNNRGQETQYF. CDR3 sequence (DNA): TGCAGCGTGGCCCCGAATAACAGGGGACAAGAGACCCAGTACTTC. The gene calls are TRBV29-1 and TRBJ2-5; the match to TRBD1 covers 7 bases. V dropped 6 bases and J dropped 2; count of bases not matched to a gene: 12. The CDR3 extends over 15 amino acids. Germline V gene data show CDR1 as SQVTM and CDR2 as ANQGSEA.

This clonotype was seen only a few times. The rearrangement joins TRBV9 to TRBJ2-1, with D possibly TRBD1 on 6 matching bases. The CDR3 is 15 residues long. Trimming removed 0 bases at V and 4 bases at J, with 11 bases between. Germline values: CDR1 SGDLS, CDR2 YYNGEE. Here the CDR3 reads CASSVGQGGYNEQFF. In DNA, the CDR3 is TGTGCCAGCAGCGTAGGTCAAGGGGGTTACAATGAGCAGTTCTTC.